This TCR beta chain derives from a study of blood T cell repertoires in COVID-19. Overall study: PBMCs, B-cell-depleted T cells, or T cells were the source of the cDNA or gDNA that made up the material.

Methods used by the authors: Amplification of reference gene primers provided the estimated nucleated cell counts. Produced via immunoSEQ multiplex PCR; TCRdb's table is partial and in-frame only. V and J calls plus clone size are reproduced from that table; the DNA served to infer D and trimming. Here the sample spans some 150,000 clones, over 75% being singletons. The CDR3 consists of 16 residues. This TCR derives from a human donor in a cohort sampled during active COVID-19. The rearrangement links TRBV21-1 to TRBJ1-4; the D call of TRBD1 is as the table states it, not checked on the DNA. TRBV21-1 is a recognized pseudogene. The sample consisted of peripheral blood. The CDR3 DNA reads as TGTGCCAGCACCAGACAGGGGGCCAGAACTAATGAAAAACTGTTTTTT. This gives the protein CASTRQGARTNEKLFF.